A single sample gave rise to the 23 T cell receptor beta chains below, sequenced in a study of blood T cell repertoires in COVID-19. Assay used: immunoSEQ multiplex PCR; TCRdb lists only in-frame clones, some missing. The profile shows around 300,000 clones, 70% to 90% of them singletons. Sequencing input: peripheral blood. Receptors were obtained from a woman aged 30 to 39 who had recovered from COVID-19.

This clone was seen once. This sequence joins TRBV5-1 and TRBJ2-1; 7 bases agree with TRBD2. The CDR3 covers 15 residues. V trimming: 3 bases; J trimming: 8 bases; junction bases outside the gene matches: 11. CDR1 is SGHRS and CDR2 is YFSETQ in the germline V gene. CDR3 sequence: CASSSLDGLDDEQFF. CDR3 sequence (DNA): TGCGCCAGCAGCTCCCTTGATGGACTAGATGATGAGCAGTTCTTC.

The rearrangement links TRBV19 to TRBJ2-1, with TRBD2 matching 7 bases. The trim removed 5 bases at V and 2 bases at J, leaving 6 bases unmatched. Germline V lookup: CDR1 LNHDA, CDR2 SQIVND (reference sequence). The CDR3 totals 15 residues. As DNA, the CDR3 is TGTGCCAGTAGTGCGACTAGCACCCCCTACAATGAGCAGTTCTTC. Its protein product is CASSATSTPYNEQFF. The full variable domain, with the rest looked up from reference TRBV19 and TRBJ2-1, is DGGITQSPKYLFRKEGQNVTLSCEQNLNHDAMYWYRQDPGQGLRLIYYSQIVNDFQKGDIAEGYSVSREKKESFPLTVTSAQKNPTAFYLCASSATSTPYNEQFFGPGTRLTVL.

The chain couples TRBV5-1 to TRBJ2-5; perhaps TRBD2 as D (5 bases). The CDR3 extends over 15 amino acids. Germline loops: CDR1 SGHRS, CDR2 YFSETQ. The V end was cut by 0 bases, the J end by 1 base, with 10 bases between. For the CDR3, the DNA is TGCGCCAGCAGCTTGGGGAGTCGGGGCCAAGAGACCCAGTACTTC. Translation: CASSLGSRGQETQYF.

The genes are TRBV28 and TRBJ1-5; D unresolved. The V and J ends lost 5 bases and 0 bases respectively, with 8 bases between them. This CDR3 is built from 14 residues. Germline assignment: CDR1 MDHEN and CDR2 SYDVKM. CDR3 coding DNA: TGTGCCAGCAGTCCCCTACCTAGCAATCAGCCCCAGCATTTT. Translation: CASSPLPSNQPQHF.

The chain is built from TRBV29-1 and TRBJ2-3, with a possible D match to TRBD2 (5 bases). V was pared by 6 bases and J by 6 bases, with 13 bases between. Germline assignment: CDR1 SQVTM and CDR2 ANQGSEA. This CDR3 spans 12 amino acids. CDR3 nucleotide sequence: TGCAGCGTCCTCAGCGGAATGGATACGCAGTATTTT. Encoded protein: CSVLSGMDTQYF.

The chain recombines TRBV3-1 (or the pseudogene TRBV3-2) with TRBJ2-2; 7 bases agree with TRBD2. Per germline, CDR1 LGHDT and CDR2 YNNKEL (reference sequence). The CDR3 loop spans 17 amino acids. Unmatched junction bases numbered 12, after V lost 4 bases and J lost 4 bases. CDR3 DNA sequence: TGTGCCAGCAGCCGCCTAGCGGAGAGTGTAGGCACCGGGGAGCTGTTTTTT. Protein product: CASSRLAESVGTGELFF.

This chain uses TRBV20-1 with TRBJ2-7, with TRBD1 matching over 8 bases. CDR1 is DFQATT and CDR2 is SNEGSKA in the germline V gene (reference sequence). The CDR3 has 13 amino acids. J gave up 4 bases and V 5 bases, and 7 bases lay outside the gene matches. The CDR3 region has the DNA TGCAGTGCTCGTGACACAGGGGGTTACGAGCAGTACTTC. It is translated as CSARDTGGYEQYF.

The chain has TRBV29-1 and TRBJ2-1, with TRBD2 matching 13 bases. CDR1 is SQVTM, CDR2 ANQGSEA, per germline. This CDR3 is built from 15 residues. Germline trimming cut 7 bases from V and 0 bases from J; bases unmatched to any gene: 3. The CDR3 region has the DNA TGCAGCGCTCGGACTAGCGGGAGCTCCTACAATGAGCAGTTCTTC. Translated: CSARTSGSSYNEQFF.

The CDR3 here is CASSSGDLGGYTF. CDR3 bases: TGTGCCAGCAGTTCAGGGGATTTGGGTGGCTACACCTTC. J is TRBJ1-2 and V is TRBV6-5, with a tentative D call TRBD1 (6 bases). V was shortened by 4 bases and J by 7 bases, with 13 bases between the two germline ends. The CDR3 totals 13 residues. Germline assignment: CDR1 MNHEY and CDR2 SVGAGI.

The genes are TRBV28 and TRBJ1-5; D perhaps matches TRBD1 (6 bases). Germline V gene sequence: CDR1 MDHEN, CDR2 SYDVKM. Trimming stripped 8 bases from V and 7 bases from J, with 12 bases between. The CDR3 length is 12 residues. As DNA, the CDR3 is TGTGCCAGCTACAGGGTAGGGCAGCCCCAGCATTTT. Translation gives CASYRVGQPQHF.

This clone was seen at least ten times. The chain has TRBV30 and TRBJ1-2; a possible D gene is TRBD1 (5 bases). CDR1 is GTSNPN, CDR2 SVGIG, per germline (reference sequence). V was trimmed by 1 base and J by 7 bases, leaving 10 bases between them. There are 12 residues in the CDR3. The chain's CDR3 is CAWSEQGGGYTF. The CDR3 DNA sequence: TGTGCCTGGAGTGAGCAGGGAGGTGGCTACACCTTC.

The chain uses TRBV5-4 and TRBJ1-1; 7 positions agree with TRBD1. The germline V gene encodes CDR1 SGHNT and CDR2 YYREEE (reference sequence). The CDR3 has 15 amino acids. The ends lost 0 bases at V and 3 bases at J; junction bases unmatched: 5. The CDR3 loop reads CASSLVTGWDTEAFF. CDR3 sequence (DNA): TGTGCCAGCAGCTTGGTGACAGGGTGGGACACTGAAGCTTTCTTT.

The V call is TRBV4-2, the J call TRBJ2-5; D is perhaps TRBD2 (6 bases). Germline CDR1 LGHNA, CDR2 YNFKEQ. V lost 0 bases, J lost 0 bases, and 14 bases lay in between. This CDR3 has 17 residues. In DNA, the CDR3 is TGTGCCAGCAGCCAAGATTTACGCGGGACGTACCAAGAGACCCAGTACTTC. Translation: CASSQDLRGTYQETQYF.

CDR3 region: CASSVGTGTYEQYF. For the CDR3, the DNA is TGTGCCAGCAGCGTAGGTACAGGGACGTACGAGCAGTACTTC. This chain joins TRBV9 and TRBJ2-7; possible D gene TRBD1, 6 bases. Trimming stripped 0 bases from V and 4 bases from J, with 11 bases between. Germline values: CDR1 SGDLS, CDR2 YYNGEE. This CDR3 region has 14 residues.

This clone was picked up many times. The genes are TRBV11-3 and TRBJ2-4; 7 bases fit TRBD2. The V segment lost 5 bases and the J segment 3 bases; nucleotides outside the gene matches: 7. CDR3 length: 15 amino acids. In germline, CDR1 is SGHNT, CDR2 YENEEA. CDR3 coding DNA: TGTGCCAGCAGCGCCGACGGGGAGGGCAAAAACATTCAGTACTTC. Translating gives CASSADGEGKNIQYF.

J is TRBJ1-1 and V is TRBV19, with 10 bases matching TRBD1. V trimming: 5 bases; J trimming: 7 bases; junction bases outside the gene matches: 10. The CDR3 is made up of 15 amino acids. CDR1 and CDR2 from the germline V gene are LNHDA and SQIVND (reference sequence). The CDR3 DNA sequence: TGTGCCAGTAGTGCCTGGACAGGGGGGACGGGTGAAGCTTTCTTT. This translates into CASSAWTGGTGEAFF.

As for this clone: This sample also contains other DNA sequences that code for the same CDR3. V is TRBV4-2 and J is TRBJ2-7; TRBD1 matches at 9 bases. Trimming at V came to 1 base and at J to 3 bases, leaving 4 bases not matched to a gene. This CDR3 is 15 amino acids long. Germline assignment: CDR1 LGHNA and CDR2 YNFKEQ. The CDR3 loop reads CASSQGQGGLYEQYF. The CDR3 coding sequence is TGTGCCAGCAGCCAAGGACAGGGGGGCCTCTACGAGCAGTACTTC.

The rearrangement joins TRBV7-2 to TRBJ2-5, with TRBD2 identical over 13 bases. V lost 6 bases to trimming and J lost 5 bases; unmatched junction nucleotides: 0. The germline CDR1 and CDR2 sequences are SGHTA and FQGNSA. This CDR3 has 13 amino acids. This CDR3 reads CASRLAGGETQYF. CDR3 DNA sequence: TGTGCCAGCAGACTAGCGGGAGGGGAGACCCAGTACTTC.

V usage is TRBV10-2 and J usage is TRBJ1-1; TRBD1 matches 9 bases. The CDR3 loop spans 14 amino acids. CDR1 and CDR2 from the germline V gene are WSHSY and SAAADI. The ends lost 8 bases at V and 1 base at J; junction bases unmatched: 5. This CDR3 reads CASFRDRENTEAFF. The CDR3 nucleotides are TGCGCCAGCTTCCGGGACAGGGAGAACACTGAAGCTTTCTTT.

This chain connects TRBV5-8 to TRBJ2-7; 8 bases fit TRBD2. The CDR3 covers 17 residues. The ends lost 6 bases at V and 4 bases at J; junction bases unmatched: 18. In germline, CDR1 is SGHTS, CDR2 YDEGEE. CDR3 residues: CASTRTSISPGPYEQYF. The CDR3, as DNA: TGTGCCAGCACCAGGACTAGCATCTCCCCCGGGCCATACGAGCAGTACTTC.

V gene TRBV9 combines with J gene TRBJ2-2; D may be TRBD2 (6 bases). Germline CDR1 SGDLS, CDR2 YYNGEE. The ends were cut back, 4 bases at V and 4 bases at J, with 14 bases in the middle. The CDR3 is 15 amino acids. The CDR3 loop is CASSPPGVGTGELFF. CDR3 coding DNA: TGTGCCAGCAGCCCCCCGGGGGTAGGCACCGGGGAGCTGTTTTTT.

This clone was observed a single time. V usage is TRBV2 and J usage is TRBJ2-3, with TRBD1 as a possible D gene (5 bases). Germline CDR1 and CDR2: SNHLY and FYNNEI. CDR3 length: 14 residues. V was clipped by 9 bases and J by 1 base, with 14 bases between them. The CDR3 sequence is CARGALGGTDTQYF. CDR3 in DNA: TGTGCCAGAGGGGCCCTTGGGGGCACAGATACGCAGTATTTT.

The rearrangement links TRBV11-2 to TRBJ1-1; the match to TRBD1 covers 8 bases. The ends lost 10 bases at V and 0 bases at J; junction bases unmatched: 10. Per the germline V gene, CDR1 is SGHAT and CDR2 is FQNNGV. The CDR3 contains 15 residues. The CDR3 coding sequence is TGTGCCACCCAGGGGGCGAGGCCCATGAACACTGAAGCTTTCTTT. Protein sequence: CATQGARPMNTEAFF.